This TCR beta chain was identified during a study of T cell responses to AZD1222 COVID-19 vaccine. Overall study results and limits: The donor group comprised mostly white British people and more females; the analysis possibly underestimated clonal diversity. Only five or six AZD1222 recipients were seropositive at baseline. Without day 14 samples, only post-peak T cell repertoires were studied.

Profiled with immunoSEQ multiplex PCR; TCRdb holds only in-frame clones, not every one. The sample has 50,000 to 55,000 clones, around 84% seen once. As for this clone: The antigen is not known.

This TCR was sampled from an adult in good health. The material sequenced was peripheral blood, taken on day 0 of AZD1222 vaccination.

CDR3 DNA sequence: TGTGCCAGCGGGCGGTACACTTACACTGAAGCTTTCTTT. Translating gives CASGRYTYTEAFF. The chain has TRBV2 and TRBJ1-1, with D uncertain. Germline CDR1 and CDR2: SNHLY and FYNNEI. V lost 8 bases and J lost 3, with 13 bases in between. There are 13 residues in the CDR3.